This paragraph reports one T cell receptor (beta chain). Its antigen is not identified. The authors ran a second PCR of about 7 to 11 cycles using a sample-barcoded 5' primer and a J-beta primer mix. TCRdb reprocessed the 5' RACE reads with MiXCR, giving one entry per CDR3 protein. Among about 730,000 distinct CDR3 sequences listed, approximately 39% were seen once. Individuals who donated were healthy Caucasians from Russia aged about 6 to 95. The data stem from a study of blood T cells in healthy people across ages. Study-level results: Long-lived donors carried more naive CD4+ cells and greater diversity than aged donors. TCR beta diversity, measured per million T cells, fell in a roughly linear way with age.

Trimming pared 2 bases from V and 7 bases from J, leaving 11 bases between. Per germline, CDR1 SGHTA and CDR2 FQGNSA. The CDR3 loop spans 14 amino acids. The gene calls are TRBV7-2 and TRBJ1-4; a weak D match, TRBD1 (6 bases). This clonotype was obtained from a woman aged 60 to 75 in good health. The material sequenced was blood. The CDR3 nucleotides are TGTGCCAGCAGCTTAAACAGGGTTGGTGAAAAACTGTTTTTT. This translates into CASSLNRVGEKLFF.